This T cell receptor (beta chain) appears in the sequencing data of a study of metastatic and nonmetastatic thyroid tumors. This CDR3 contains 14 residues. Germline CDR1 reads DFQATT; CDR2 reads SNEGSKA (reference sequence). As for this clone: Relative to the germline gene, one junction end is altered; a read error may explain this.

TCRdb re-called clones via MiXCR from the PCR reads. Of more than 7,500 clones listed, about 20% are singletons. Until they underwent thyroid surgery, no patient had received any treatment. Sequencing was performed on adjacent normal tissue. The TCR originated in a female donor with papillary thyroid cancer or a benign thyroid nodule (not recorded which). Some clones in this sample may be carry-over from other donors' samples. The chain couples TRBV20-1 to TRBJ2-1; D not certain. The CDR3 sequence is CSASSPRHYNEKFF. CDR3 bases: TGCAGTGCTAGTTCCCCGAGACACTACAATGAGAAGTTCTTC.